The clone carrying this T cell receptor (beta chain) was detected only once. This entry belongs to a study of blood T cell repertoires in COVID-19. The method was immunoSEQ multiplex PCR; TCRdb's version includes in-frame clones alone and lacks a portion of them. Of some 240,000 clones in the sample, approximately 80% are singletons; the top ten hold 9.6%. The material sequenced was peripheral blood. The sequence came from a woman of 80 years or more with acute or convalescent COVID-19.

The CDR3 DNA is TGTGCCAGCACCGACAGGGGATATGGCTACACCTTC. It encodes CASTDRGYGYTF. The V and J genes are TRBV11-2 and TRBJ1-2; 8 nucleotides match TRBD1. From germline, CDR1 is SGHAT and CDR2 FQNNGV. The CDR3 sequence is 12 residues long. V was clipped by 7 bases and J by 5 bases; unmatched bases: 3.